The 20 T cell receptor delta chains in this list originate from one sample, sequenced in a study of gamma-delta chains in newborns, infants, children. TCRdb reanalyzed the reads using CATT. The repertoire consists of several thousand delta-chain clones, with over 3% occurring once and the leading ten covering approximately 7.8%. The specimen sequenced was blood. The source of these receptors is a child who was a newborn, infant or young child, either healthy, febrile or measles-vaccinated (not recorded which).

This clone has only a few counts. For this DNA, TCRdb reports the protein of a much larger clone, which diverges at residue 12, most likely from a read error; the protein presented here is translated directly from the DNA. The chain recombines TRDV1 with TRDJ1; TRDD3 matches at 8 bases. V shed 0 bases, J shed 0 bases, and the junction held 12 bases outside the gene matches. Germline CDR1 and CDR2: TSWWSYY and QGS. CDR3 length: 19 residues. The CDR3 DNA follows: TGTGCTCTTGGGGAACTAATCCTGTCTGGGGGAGCGTACACCGATAAACTCATCTTT. Translating it yields CALGELILSGGAYTDKLIF.

Comment on this clone: This sequence may be a read error, since a much larger clone differs from it by one base. This chain uses TRDV1 with TRDJ1, with 13 bases lining up with TRDD3. Germline-derived CDR1 and CDR2 are TSWWSYY and QGS. The CDR3 length is 24 residues. The junction had 23 bases not matched to a gene; V was cut back by 1 base and J by 0 bases. The CDR3 DNA reads as TGTGCTCTTGGGGAACGCCGCCACCCCTTCCTACTGGGGGATACGATATCGTACACCGATAAACTCATCTTT. Encoded protein: CALGERRHPFLLGDTISYTDKLIF.

This clone was recorded a few times. A far larger clone differs by one base, so this is likely a read error. The sample contains more than one DNA sequence encoding this CDR3. The chain employs TRAV29/DV5 and TRDJ1; 11 nucleotides align to TRDD3. CDR1 NSMFDY and CDR2 ISSIKDK come from the germline V gene. CDR3 length equals 19 residues. CDR3 in DNA: TGTGCGGCAAGCGCGACCAGAATGGGGGATACGCGAAGGGATGATAAACTCATCTTT. Its translation is CAASATRMGDTRRDDKLIF.

Details on this clone: A much larger clone differs by one base, so this may be a read error. This same CDR3 is encoded by further DNA sequences in the sample. CDR3: CALGGGYSWDTRQMFF. CDR3 in DNA: TGTGCTCTTGGGGGGGGATACTCCTGGGACACCCGACAGATGTTCTTC. This chain joins TRDV1 and TRDJ3; 8 bases are shared with TRDD3. Germline V gene sequence: CDR1 TSWWSYY, CDR2 QGS. This CDR3 region has 16 residues.

This clone was observed a handful of times. This could be a read error, since a much larger clone is one nucleotide away. Other DNA sequences from this sample encode an identical CDR3 as well. The chain is built from TRDV2 and TRDJ3; the match to TRDD3 covers 9 bases. Trimming removed 0 bases from V and 0 bases from J; junction bases left unmatched: 14. Germline V gives CDR1 GEAIGNYY, CDR2 EKD. CDR3 size: 22 residues. CDR3 loop: CACDTGYGTGGYSSWDTRQMFF. DNA for the CDR3: TGTGCCTGTGACACCGGTTACGGTACCGGGGGATACAGCTCCTGGGACACCCGACAGATGTTTTTC.

Of note for this clone: TCRdb records a much larger clone's protein for this DNA, with a difference at residue 11 that likely arises from a read error; the protein given is the translation of the DNA. The rearrangement joins TRAV29/DV5 to TRDJ1, with 9 nucleotides matching TRDD3. The CDR3 is 20 residues long. The trim removed 1 base at V and 0 bases at J, leaving 19 bases unmatched. Germline V gene data show CDR1 as NSMFDY and CDR2 as ISSIKDK. This CDR3 is CAASLRPSQRAGGYTDKLIF. The CDR3 DNA reads TGTGCAGCAAGCCTACGGCCTTCCCAACGTGCTGGGGGATACACCGATAAACTCATCTTT.

This clone was observed a few times. TCRdb records a much larger clone's protein for this DNA, with a difference at residue 12 that likely arises from a read error; the protein given is the translation of the DNA. The genes are TRDV1 and TRDJ1; TRDD3 might be the D (6 bases). There are 15 residues in the CDR3. Per germline, CDR1 TSWWSYY and CDR2 QGS. The CDR3, as DNA: TGTGCTCTTGGGGAATGGTGGGGGCCCACCGATAGACTCATCTTT. Amino acid sequence: CALGEWWGPTDRLIF.

Details on this clone: A clone one base away is much larger, so this may be a read error. V usage is TRDV1 and J usage is TRDJ3, with 10 bases lining up with TRDD3. The length of the CDR3 is 21 residues. From germline, CDR1 is TSWWSYY and CDR2 QGS. The DNA of the CDR3 is TGTGCTCTTGGGGAACCCGAGTGGGGGGATACGCGTCTCTGGGACACCCGACAGACGTTTTTC. Translation gives CALGEPEWGDTRLWDTRQTFF.

This clone was seen more than once but under ten times. It may be a read error: a sequence one base away is much more abundant. The identical CDR3 is also encoded by other nucleotide sequences in the sample. This rearrangement joins TRDV1 to TRDJ1; the match to TRDD3 covers 13 bases. The CDR3 totals 16 residues. In germline, CDR1 is TSWWSYY, CDR2 QGS. The V and J ends lost 6 bases and 6 bases, in that order; junction bases with no gene match: 10. CDR3 loop: CALGPHHWGIRNKLIF. CDR3 DNA sequence: TGTGCTCTTGGTCCCCATCACTGGGGGATACGGAATAAACTCATCTTT.

In regard to this clone: Since a much larger clone is just one base distant, this may be a read error. In the same sample, other DNA sequences code for this CDR3. The J gene is TRDJ3, the V gene TRDV3; D may be TRDD3 (5 bases). CDR1 and CDR2 from the germline V gene are TVYSNPD and GDNSRS (reference sequence). Trimming took 4 bases from V and 0 from J, leaving 28 bases between them. This CDR3 has 21 amino acids. CDR3 loop: CASSFFPRDLFSSWDTRQMFF. The CDR3 nucleotides are TGTGCCTCCTCCTTTTTTCCCCGGGATCTGTTCAGCTCCTGGGACACCCGACAGATGTTTTTC.

The sample holds a few counts of this clone. The rearrangement uses TRDV2 and TRDJ3; 7 nucleotides line up with TRDD3. This CDR3 is built from 18 residues. Trimming removed 5 bases from V and 0 bases from J; junction bases left unmatched: 9. Germline V gene data show CDR1 as GEAIGNYY and CDR2 as EKD. The CDR3 DNA is TGTGCCTGTGGCGTACTGAGGGATACCTCCTGGGACACCCGACAGATGTTTTTC. It specifies CACGVLRDTSWDTRQMFF.

As to this clone: A much larger clone differs from this one at a single base, so this may be a read error. The J gene is TRDJ1, the V gene TRDV1; D possibly corresponds to TRDD2 (6 bases). This CDR3 is built from 20 residues. Trimming stripped 2 bases from V and 0 bases from J, with 25 bases between. From germline, CDR1 is TSWWSYY and CDR2 QGS. The CDR3 sequence is CALGERSYESCPGDTDKLIF. As DNA, the CDR3 is TGTGCTCTTGGGGAAAGGTCCTACGAAAGTTGTCCGGGGGACACCGATAAACTCATCTTT.

As to this clone: TCRdb's protein, taken from a much larger clone, differs from this DNA's translation at residue 18, likely owing to a read error; the protein displayed comes from the DNA. This chain links TRDV2 with TRDJ3; 9 positions agree with TRDD3. Germline CDR1 GEAIGNYY, CDR2 EKD. The CDR3 length is 20 residues. The CDR3 loop is CACDTGGLGDYAWDTRQTFF. The CDR3, as DNA: TGTGCCTGTGACACCGGAGGACTGGGGGACTACGCCTGGGACACCCGACAGACGTTTTTC.

There are a few counts of this clone. Just one base apart from a much larger clone, this may be a read error. Other DNA sequences in this specimen translate into the identical CDR3. This chain uses TRDV1 with TRDJ1; TRDD3 matches at 10 bases. CDR1 is TSWWSYY and CDR2 is QGS in the germline V gene. This CDR3 contains 20 residues. CDR3: CALGDGTFLGGYALTDKLIF. Here the CDR3 DNA reads TGTGCTCTTGGGGACGGGACCTTCCTAGGGGGATACGCCCTCACCGATAAGCTCATCTTT.

This clone was seen a handful of times. With a much larger clone just one base away, this may be a read error. Other DNA sequences in the sample encode the same CDR3. The chain carries TRDV3 and TRDJ1; 12 nucleotides line up with TRDD3. The germline V gene has CDR1 TVYSNPD and CDR2 GDNSRS (reference sequence). The CDR3 totals 19 residues. The DNA for the CDR3 is TGTGCCTTCTTGCCTTCCTCACTGGGGGATACCCCTTACACCGATAAGCTCATCTTT. This sequence encodes CAFLPSSLGDTPYTDKLIF. The full variable domain, with the rest looked up from reference TRDV3 and TRDJ1, is CDKVTQSSPDQTVASGSEVVLLCTYDTVYSNPDLFWYRIRPDYSFQFVFYGDNSRSEGADFTQGRFSVKHILTQKAFHLVISPVRTEDSATYYCAFLPSSLGDTPYTDKLIFGKGTRVTVEP.

This clone appeared a few times. Just one base apart from a much larger clone, this may be a read error. V and J are TRDV1 and TRDJ1; D is possibly TRDD3 (7 bases). CDR1 and CDR2 from the germline V gene are TSWWSYY and QGS. There are 21 residues in the CDR3. CDR3 loop: CALGTAGLPHFGGQYTDKLTF. In DNA, the CDR3 is TGTGCTCTTGGGACCGCGGGGCTTCCTCACTTTGGGGGACAGTACACCGATAAACTCACCTTT.

By share, this clone counts as large (0.1 to 1%). Other DNA variants within this sample encode the same CDR3. The chain employs TRDV2 and TRDJ3, with 7 bases that match TRDD3. Germline CDR1 GEAIGNYY, CDR2 EKD. The CDR3 loop spans 21 amino acids. J was trimmed by 3 bases and V by 3 bases; bases with no gene match: 19. The CDR3 nucleotides are TGTGCCTGTGACGGACTTTCTGGGGGGCTCCTGTACGACTGGGACACCCGACAGATGTTTTTC. Translating gives CACDGLSGGLLYDWDTRQMFF.

The chain has TRDV3 and TRDJ1; D uncertain. Looked up from germline, CDR1 is TVYSNPD and CDR2 is GDNSRS (reference sequence). With 4 bases removed from V and 11 bases from J, the gap between germline ends came to 20 bases. The CDR3 loop spans 12 amino acids. The CDR3 DNA follows: TGTGCCTCCATTAGGGCTAGCGGTAACCTCATCTTT. Its protein is CASIRASGNLIF.

This clone has more than one count but fewer than ten. The TCRdb protein, from a much larger clone, departs from this DNA's translation at residue 11, likely by read error; the protein shown derives from the DNA. The chain is built from TRDV1 and TRDJ2; 9 bases are shared with TRDD3. CDR1 TSWWSYY and CDR2 QGS come from the germline V gene. V trimming: 1 base; J trimming: 6 bases; junction bases outside the gene matches: 18. There are 20 residues in the CDR3. CDR3 bases: TGTGCTCTTGGGGAACGGGGGAGGGTAATTCCTGGGGGATCTGCAGCACAACTCTTCTTT. It yields the protein CALGERGRVIPGGSAAQLFF.

On this clone: This likely traces to a read error, being one base from a far larger clone. Other DNA sequences of this sample code for an identical CDR3. This chain joins TRDV1 and TRDJ1; 9 bases map to TRDD3. Germline loops: CDR1 TSWWSYY, CDR2 QGS. The CDR3 loop spans 18 amino acids. This CDR3 is CALGEHSYWGRHTDKLIF. In DNA, the CDR3 is TGTGCTCTTGGGGAACACTCCTACTGGGGGAGACACACCGATAAGCTCATCTTT.